This T cell receptor (beta chain) was sequenced in a study of blood T cells in healthy people across ages. The wider study: Template switching picked up about one barcoded beta molecule for each two T cells.

The CDR3 is 17 amino acids. Germline V CDR1 and CDR2: SGDLS, YYNGEE. Trimming at V came to 0 bases and at J to 3 bases, leaving 2 bases not matched to a gene. Primers used in a second PCR of roughly 6 to 11 cycles were a sample-barcoded 5' primer and a J-beta primer mix. One entry per CDR3 protein, called by TCRdb with MiXCR from the 5' RACE reads. The sample has roughly 860,000 distinct CDR3 sequences, 60% to 80% seen once. Staff drew around 10 milliliters of peripheral blood from each donor. In this sample, this clonotype turned up once. Sequencing input: blood. The clonotype originates from a man aged 25 to 40 in good health. V and J are TRBV9 and TRBJ2-3; TRBD2 matches at 15 bases. The CDR3 protein is CASSVEGTSGGTDTQYF. The CDR3 DNA is TGTGCCAGCAGCGTAGAAGGGACTAGCGGGGGGACAGATACGCAGTATTTT.